One and the same sample provided the 29 T cell receptor beta chains below, sequenced in a study of blood T cell repertoires in COVID-19. Produced via immunoSEQ multiplex PCR; TCRdb's table is partial and in-frame only. Of approximately 530,000 clones in the sample, about 89% are singletons; the top ten hold less than 9.5%. Sequencing was performed on peripheral blood. The receptors originated from a woman between 45 and 60 years old with COVID-19, enrolled during active disease.

CDR3 protein: CATVSGNTIYF. Written as DNA, the CDR3 is TGTGCCACCGTCTCTGGAAACACCATATATTTT. The chain has TRBV10-3 and TRBJ1-3; D gene unclear. CDR3 length: 11 residues. The germline V gene encodes CDR1 ENHRY and CDR2 SYGVKD. Trimming left V 10 bases short and J 0 bases short, with 4 bases between.

This rearrangement joins TRBV6-1 to TRBJ1-1, with D possibly matching TRBD1 (6 bases). This CDR3 has 13 residues. The V and J ends lost 5 bases and 7 bases respectively, with 14 bases between them. Germline V gene sequence: CDR1 MNHNS, CDR2 SASEGT. This chain's CDR3 is CASSLTDRFEAFF. In DNA form, the CDR3 reads TGTGCCAGCAGTTTAACCGACAGGTTTGAAGCTTTCTTT.

The gene calls are TRBV5-8 and TRBJ1-1, with D tentatively TRBD1 (6 bases). Trimming left V 4 bases short and J 5 bases short, with 12 bases between. This CDR3 spans 13 amino acids. Germline V gene lookup returns CDR1 SGHTS and CDR2 YDEGEE. CDR3 in amino acids: CASSKQGGTEAFF. The CDR3 nucleotides read TGTGCCAGCAGCAAACAGGGAGGGACTGAAGCTTTCTTT.

This rearrangement joins TRBV6-1 to TRBJ1-1; the D gene is possibly TRBD1 (6 bases). V was cut by 1 base and J by 3 bases, with 9 bases left in between. CDR3 length: 14 amino acids. Germline lookup yields CDR1 MNHNS and CDR2 SASEGT. The CDR3 region is CASSEGAGDTEAFF. In DNA form, the CDR3 reads TGTGCCAGCAGTGAAGGAGCAGGGGACACTGAAGCTTTCTTT.

CDR3 sequence reads: CASSEEGTQYF. CDR3 DNA sequence: TGTGCCAGCAGTGAGGAGGGTACGCAGTATTTT. The J gene is TRBJ2-3, the V gene TRBV2, with D perhaps TRBD2 (6 bases). Germline values: CDR1 SNHLY, CDR2 FYNNEI. V lost 3 bases to trimming and J lost 8 bases, with 6 bases between them. This CDR3 region has 11 residues.

This chain connects TRBV4-2 to TRBJ1-6, with D perhaps TRBD1 (5 bases). The CDR3 is 18 residues long. Germline assignment: CDR1 LGHNA and CDR2 YNFKEQ. The ends were cut back, 4 bases at V and 0 bases at J, with 16 bases in the middle. CDR3 in DNA: TGTGCCAGCAGCCCAGAGGTAAGGGGAAGCTCCTATAATTCACCCCTCCACTTT. As protein: CASSPEVRGSSYNSPLHF.

The V call is TRBV11-2, the J call TRBJ1-2; no clear D gene. CDR1 SGHAT and CDR2 FQNNGV come from the germline V gene. The CDR3 spans 13 residues. Trimming took off 5 bases at V and 8 bases at J, with 15 bases between the two ends. This CDR3 reads CASSGDLREGYTF. The CDR3 region has the DNA TGTGCCAGCAGCGGCGATCTCCGGGAAGGCTACACCTTC.

The sample holds a few counts of this clone. The chain combines TRBV27 with TRBJ2-2, with 12 bases that match TRBD2. The CDR3 is 17 residues long. The J segment lost 0 bases and the V segment lost 8 bases, leaving 7 bases of the junction unmatched. CDR1 is MNHEY and CDR2 is SMNVEV in the germline V gene (reference sequence). The CDR3 DNA follows: TGTGCCAGCTCTGGACTAGCGGGGACCCCGAACACCGGGGAGCTGTTTTTT. Translating it yields CASSGLAGTPNTGELFF.

The chain couples TRBV11-2 to TRBJ2-1, with 9 bases lining up with TRBD1. Germline trimming cut 3 bases from V and 6 bases from J; bases unmatched to any gene: 9. The germline V gene has CDR1 SGHAT and CDR2 FQNNGV. The CDR3 has 16 residues. CDR3 sequence reads: CASSFALGQGPNEQFF. For the CDR3, the DNA is TGTGCCAGCAGCTTTGCTTTAGGACAGGGGCCCAATGAGCAGTTCTTC.

This chain links TRBV5-4 with TRBJ2-7; D is perhaps TRBD2 (6 bases). V lost 4 bases and J lost 7, with 18 bases in between. The CDR3 loop spans 14 amino acids. Germline V lookup: CDR1 SGHNT, CDR2 YYREEE (reference sequence). CDR3 nucleotide sequence: TGTGCCAGCAGCCGCCGGGACTTTCCGGGGGAGCAGTACTTC. Protein sequence: CASSRRDFPGEQYF.

The rearrangement uses TRBV3-1 (or the pseudogene TRBV3-2) and TRBJ2-5; possibly TRBD2 for D (6 bases). Germline V gene sequence: CDR1 LGHDT, CDR2 YNNKEL (reference sequence). This CDR3 has 16 residues. V was shortened by 1 base and J by 2 bases, with 14 bases between the two germline ends. This chain's CDR3 is CASSQGLAAQQETQYF. The CDR3 DNA reads as TGTGCCAGCAGCCAAGGCTTAGCGGCACAGCAAGAGACCCAGTACTTC.

The chain has TRBV18 and TRBJ1-2; 7 bases fit TRBD1. The CDR3 is 13 residues long. V shed 6 bases, J shed 6 bases, and the junction held 7 bases outside the gene matches. Germline-derived CDR1 and CDR2 are KGHSH and LQKENI. CDR3 protein: CASSPGQTDGYTF. CDR3 DNA: TGTGCCAGCTCCCCGGGACAGACGGATGGCTACACCTTC.

V and J are TRBV9 and TRBJ1-3; weak D call: TRBD1 (6 bases). With 5 bases removed from V and 4 bases from J, the gap between germline ends came to 7 bases. The CDR3 has 12 amino acids. Per germline, CDR1 SGDLS and CDR2 YYNGEE. This CDR3 reads CASRGQGNTIYF. In DNA, the CDR3 is TGTGCCAGCAGGGGACAAGGAAACACCATATATTTT. The full variable domain, rest sourced from reference TRBV9 and TRBJ1-3, is DSGVTQTPKHLITATGQRVTLRCSPRSGDLSVYWYQQSLDQGLQFLIQYYNGEERAKGNILERFSAQQFPDLHSELNLSSLELGDSALYFCASRGQGNTIYFGEGSWLTVV.

V is TRBV27 and J is TRBJ1-2; 7 bases match TRBD1. Losses at the gene ends were 5 bases for V and 3 bases for J; bases not matched to a gene: 6. The CDR3 consists of 14 residues. Germline CDR1 and CDR2: MNHEY and SMNVEV (reference sequence). This CDR3 reads CASSPIGTDYGYTF. For the CDR3, the DNA is TGTGCCAGCAGTCCGATCGGGACAGACTATGGCTACACCTTC.

V and J are TRBV6-4 and TRBJ2-2; D unresolved. Looked up from germline, CDR1 is MRHNA and CDR2 is SNTAGT. The CDR3 is 13 residues long. V lost 3 bases, J lost 7 bases, and 9 bases lay in between. CDR3 loop: CASSENPLGELFF. The CDR3 nucleotides are TGTGCCAGCAGTGAAAATCCCCTCGGGGAGCTGTTTTTT.

The V gene is TRBV3-1 (or the pseudogene TRBV3-2), the J gene TRBJ1-5; D not resolved. Germline V gene lookup returns CDR1 LGHDT and CDR2 YNNKEL (reference sequence). Trimming left V 5 bases short and J 5 bases short, with 13 bases between. The CDR3 is made up of 14 amino acids. The CDR3 nucleotides read TGTGCCAGCAGCTCATCTGGCGGGGATCAGCCCCAGCATTTT. It encodes CASSSSGGDQPQHF.

V gene TRBV27 combines with J gene TRBJ1-4; TRBD1 matches at 7 bases. J was trimmed by 8 bases and V by 6 bases; bases with no gene match: 9. The CDR3 has 14 amino acids. In germline, CDR1 is MNHEY, CDR2 SMNVEV (reference sequence). In DNA, the CDR3 is TGTGCCAGCAGGAGAGAGGACAGGAAAGAAAAACTGTTTTTT. Translation gives CASRREDRKEKLFF.

This clone was found a few times. The rearrangement links TRBV18 to TRBJ1-4, with 8 bases lining up with TRBD1. Germline V CDR1 and CDR2: KGHSH, LQKENI. V shed 3 bases and J 3 bases; nucleotides not matched to a gene: 0. CDR3 length equals 14 residues. The CDR3 loop reads CASSPDRANEKLFF. CDR3 sequence (DNA): TGTGCCAGCTCACCGGACAGGGCTAATGAAAAACTGTTTTTT. Together with reference TRBV18 and TRBJ1-4, the CDR3 gives the full variable domain: NAGVMQNPRHLVRRRGQEARLRCSPMKGHSHVYWYRQLPEEGLKFMVYLQKENIIDESGMPKERFSAEFPKEGPSILRIQQVVRGDSAAYFCASSPDRANEKLFFGSGTQLSVL.

The DNA for the CDR3 is TGCAGCGTTGAAGGGGGGACAGGGTTAAGCGAGCAGTACTTC. This gives the protein CSVEGGTGLSEQYF. The genes are TRBV29-1 and TRBJ2-7; 9 bases fit TRBD1. The CDR3 sequence is 14 residues long. The V gene end was trimmed by 1 base and the J gene end by 6 bases; junction bases not matched to a gene: 7. Germline CDR1 reads SQVTM; CDR2 reads ANQGSEA.

The chain carries TRBV5-4 and TRBJ1-4; D not resolved. The germline V gene encodes CDR1 SGHNT and CDR2 YYREEE (reference sequence). The CDR3 sequence is 15 residues long. The V end lost 1 base, the J end lost 7 bases, and 14 bases lay between the germline ends. CDR3 nucleotide sequence: TGTGCCAGCAGCTTGTCCGCAGGCAAGTTTGAAAAACTGTTTTTT. Protein product: CASSLSAGKFEKLFF.

The chain combines TRBV6-2 or TRBV6-3 with TRBJ2-7, with 8 bases fitting TRBD1. CDR3 size: 15 residues. Germline V CDR1 and CDR2: MNHEY, SVGEGT. V lost 0 bases and J lost 3; bases outside the gene matches: 4. The CDR3 here is CASSYSARGLYEQYF. CDR3 nucleotides: TGTGCCAGCAGTTACTCAGCCAGGGGGCTCTACGAGCAGTACTTC.

This clone was seen a handful of times. V and J are TRBV5-1 and TRBJ1-2; D is uncertain. In germline, CDR1 is SGHRS, CDR2 YFSETQ. Trimming left V 4 bases short and J 8 bases short, with 15 bases between. The CDR3 consists of 13 residues. CDR3 sequence: CASSTPGPSGYTF. The CDR3 DNA reads as TGCGCCAGCAGCACGCCAGGCCCTTCGGGCTACACCTTC.

The chain combines TRBV27 with TRBJ1-6, with 7 bases matching TRBD1. CDR1 MNHEY and CDR2 SMNVEV come from the germline V gene (reference sequence). Germline trimming cut 3 bases from V and 15 bases from J; bases unmatched to any gene: 8. CDR3 length: 13 amino acids. For the CDR3, the DNA is TGTGCCAGCAGTTTCGCCGGACAGGCCGACCTCCACTTT. It encodes CASSFAGQADLHF.

The chain couples TRBV30 to TRBJ1-4, with D hard to call. Trimming stripped 2 bases from V and 8 bases from J, with 12 bases between. This CDR3 comprises 13 residues. CDR1 is GTSNPN, CDR2 SVGIG, per germline (reference sequence). The CDR3 region is CAWSFNAGEKLFF. For the CDR3, the DNA is TGTGCCTGGAGTTTCAATGCGGGAGAAAAACTGTTTTTT. Full variable domain (missing parts from reference TRBV30 and TRBJ1-4): SQTIHQWPATLVQPVGSPLSLECTVEGTSNPNLYWYRQAAGRGLQLLFYSVGIGQISSEVPQNLSASRPQDRQFILSSKKLLLSDSGFYLCAWSFNAGEKLFFGSGTQLSVL.

The chain employs TRBV11-2 and TRBJ1-1; D not resolved. The germline gives CDR1 SGHAT, CDR2 FQNNGV. The CDR3 has 12 residues. V gave up 1 base and J gave up 8 bases, with 8 bases separating them. The CDR3: CASSLVPREAFF. Written as DNA, the CDR3 is TGTGCCAGCAGCTTAGTTCCACGGGAAGCTTTCTTT.

The rearrangement links TRBV7-9 to TRBJ2-3; TRBD1 is a possible D gene (5 bases). This CDR3 spans 17 amino acids. V was trimmed by 0 bases and J by 0 bases, leaving 13 bases between them. CDR1 is SEHNR, CDR2 FQNEAQ, per germline (reference sequence). The chain's CDR3 is CASSLAGGRVSTDTQYF. In nucleotides, the CDR3 is TGTGCCAGCAGCTTAGCGGGTGGCAGGGTAAGCACAGATACGCAGTATTTT.

This clone turned up a few times. The CDR3, as DNA: TGTGCCAGTAGTATATCCCCCCGACGGGGTGAAGCTTTCTTT. This translates into CASSISPRRGEAFF. The chain links TRBV19 to TRBJ1-1; no reliable D call. This CDR3 has 14 amino acids. V lost 2 bases, J lost 7 bases, and 14 bases lay in between. The germline CDR1 and CDR2 sequences are LNHDA and SQIVND (reference sequence).

The rearrangement uses TRBV28 and TRBJ2-7, with a tentative D call TRBD1 (5 bases). V gave up 5 bases and J gave up 0 bases, with 14 bases separating them. This CDR3 is 15 amino acids long. The germline CDR1 and CDR2 sequences are MDHEN and SYDVKM. CDR3 bases: TGTGCCAGCAGTACGTGGCAGGGAAGCTCCTACGAGCAGTACTTC. Translated: CASSTWQGSSYEQYF. The whole variable domain, remainder taken from reference TRBV28 and TRBJ2-7, is DVKVTQSSRYLVKRTGEKVFLECVQDMDHENMFWYRQDPGLGLRLIYFSYDVKMKEKGDIPEGYSVSREKKERFSLILESASTNQTSMYLCASSTWQGSSYEQYFGPGTRLTVT.

The gene calls are TRBV5-1 and TRBJ1-1; 9 bases are shared with TRBD1. The germline CDR1 and CDR2 sequences are SGHRS and YFSETQ. V shed 2 bases, J shed 10 bases, and the junction held 15 bases outside the gene matches. There are 16 residues in the CDR3. DNA of the CDR3: TGCGCCAGCAGCTTATACCCTCAGACAGGGGGAAAGGGAGCTTTCTTT. This encodes CASSLYPQTGGKGAFF.